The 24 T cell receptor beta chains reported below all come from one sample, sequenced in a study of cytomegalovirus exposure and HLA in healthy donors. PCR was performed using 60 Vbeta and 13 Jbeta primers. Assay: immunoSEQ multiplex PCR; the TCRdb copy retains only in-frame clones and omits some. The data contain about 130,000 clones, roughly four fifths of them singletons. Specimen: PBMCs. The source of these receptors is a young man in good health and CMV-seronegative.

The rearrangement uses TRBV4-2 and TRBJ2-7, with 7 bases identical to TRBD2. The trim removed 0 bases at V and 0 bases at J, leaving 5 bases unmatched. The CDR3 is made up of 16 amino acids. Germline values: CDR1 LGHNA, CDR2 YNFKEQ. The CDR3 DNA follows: TGTGCCAGCAGCCAAGACGGGGAGGGGAGCTCCTACGAGCAGTACTTC. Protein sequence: CASSQDGEGSSYEQYF.

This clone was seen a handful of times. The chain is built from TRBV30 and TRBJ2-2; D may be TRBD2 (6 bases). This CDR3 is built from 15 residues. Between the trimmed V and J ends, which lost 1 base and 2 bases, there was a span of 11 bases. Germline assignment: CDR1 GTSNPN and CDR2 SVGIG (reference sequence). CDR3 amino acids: CAWSGGDFNTGELFF. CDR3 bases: TGTGCCTGGAGTGGGGGGGACTTTAACACCGGGGAGCTGTTTTTT.

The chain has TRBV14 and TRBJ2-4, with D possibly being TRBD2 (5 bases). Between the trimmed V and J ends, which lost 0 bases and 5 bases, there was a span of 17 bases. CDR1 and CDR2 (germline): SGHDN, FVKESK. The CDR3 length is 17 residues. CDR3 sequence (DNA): TGTGCCAGCAGCCAAGATCGTCGGGGATGGGCCCAAAACATTCAGTACTTC. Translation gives CASSQDRRGWAQNIQYF.

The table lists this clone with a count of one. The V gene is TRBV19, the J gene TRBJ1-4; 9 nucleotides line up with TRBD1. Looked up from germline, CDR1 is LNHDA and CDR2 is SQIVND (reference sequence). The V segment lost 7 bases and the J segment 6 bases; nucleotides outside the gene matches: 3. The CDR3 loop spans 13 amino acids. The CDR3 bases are TGTGCCAGTAACAGGGGGCGCGATGAAAAACTGTTTTTT. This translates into CASNRGRDEKLFF. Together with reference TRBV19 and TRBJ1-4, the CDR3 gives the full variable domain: DGGITQSPKYLFRKEGQNVTLSCEQNLNHDAMYWYRQDPGQGLRLIYYSQIVNDFQKGDIAEGYSVSREKKESFPLTVTSAQKNPTAFYLCASNRGRDEKLFFGSGTQLSVL.

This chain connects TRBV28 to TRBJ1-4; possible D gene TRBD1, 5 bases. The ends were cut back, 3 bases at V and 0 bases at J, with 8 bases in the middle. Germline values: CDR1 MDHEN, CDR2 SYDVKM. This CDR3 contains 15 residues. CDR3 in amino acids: CASSLGGATNEKLFF. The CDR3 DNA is TGTGCCAGCAGTTTGGGGGGGGCAACTAATGAAAAACTGTTTTTT.

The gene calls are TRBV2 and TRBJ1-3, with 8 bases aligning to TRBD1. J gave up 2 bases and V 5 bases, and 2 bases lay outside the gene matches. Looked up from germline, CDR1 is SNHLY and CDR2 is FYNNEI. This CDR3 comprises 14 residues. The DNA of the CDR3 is TGTGCCAGCAGTTTACAGGGGGCTGGAAACACCATATATTTT. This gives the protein CASSLQGAGNTIYF. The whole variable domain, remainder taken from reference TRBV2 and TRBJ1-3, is EPEVTQTPSHQVTQMGQEVILRCVPISNHLYFYWYRQILGQKVEFLVSFYNNEISEKSEIFDDQFSVERPDGSNFTLKIRSTKLEDSAMYFCASSLQGAGNTIYFGEGSWLTVV.

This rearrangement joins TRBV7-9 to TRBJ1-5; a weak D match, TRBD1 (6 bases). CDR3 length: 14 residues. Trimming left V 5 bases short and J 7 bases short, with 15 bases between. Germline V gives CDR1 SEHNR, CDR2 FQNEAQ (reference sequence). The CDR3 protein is CASSAEGVRQPQHF. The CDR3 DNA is TGTGCCAGCAGCGCTGAGGGGGTGCGCCAGCCCCAGCATTTT. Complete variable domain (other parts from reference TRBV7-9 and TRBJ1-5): DTGVSQNPRHKITKRGQNVTFRCDPISEHNRLYWYRQTLGQGPEFLTYFQNEAQLEKSRLLSDRFSAERPKGSFSTLEIQRTEQGDSAMYLCASSAEGVRQPQHFGDGTRLSIL.

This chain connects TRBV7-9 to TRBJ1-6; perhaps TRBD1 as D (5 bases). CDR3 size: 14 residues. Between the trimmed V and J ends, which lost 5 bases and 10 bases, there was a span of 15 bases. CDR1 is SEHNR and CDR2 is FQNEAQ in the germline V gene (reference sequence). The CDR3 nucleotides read TGTGCCAGCAGCGGGACGGAGGGATCGTCACCCCTCCACTTT. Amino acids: CASSGTEGSSPLHF.

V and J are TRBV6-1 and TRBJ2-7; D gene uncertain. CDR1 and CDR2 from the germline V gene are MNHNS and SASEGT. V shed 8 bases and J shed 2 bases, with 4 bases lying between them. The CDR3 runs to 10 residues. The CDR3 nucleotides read TGTGCCAGCCAAACCTACGAGCAGTACTTC. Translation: CASQTYEQYF.

This chain's CDR3 is CASSGGAFSNQPQHF. The CDR3, as DNA: TGTGCCAGTAGTGGAGGGGCTTTTAGCAATCAGCCCCAGCATTTT. This chain joins TRBV19 and TRBJ1-5, with D maybe TRBD1 (5 bases). Germline CDR1 LNHDA, CDR2 SQIVND (reference sequence). V lost 5 bases, J lost 0 bases, and 11 bases lay in between. CDR3 length: 15 amino acids.

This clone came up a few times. CDR3 residues: CASSYGAGAYYEQYF. CDR3 coding DNA: TGTGCCAGCAGCTACGGGGCAGGGGCCTACTACGAGCAGTACTTC. The chain recombines TRBV6-5 with TRBJ2-7, with a weak D call TRBD1 (6 bases). Germline V gives CDR1 MNHEY, CDR2 SVGAGI. V lost 6 bases, J lost 3 bases, and 18 bases lay in between. The CDR3 has 15 residues.

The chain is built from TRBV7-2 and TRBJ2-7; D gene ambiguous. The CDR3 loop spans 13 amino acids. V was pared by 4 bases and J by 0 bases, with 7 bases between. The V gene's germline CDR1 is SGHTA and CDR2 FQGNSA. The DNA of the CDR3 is TGTGCCAGCAGCTGGGCCTTCTCCTACGAGCAGTACTTC. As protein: CASSWAFSYEQYF.

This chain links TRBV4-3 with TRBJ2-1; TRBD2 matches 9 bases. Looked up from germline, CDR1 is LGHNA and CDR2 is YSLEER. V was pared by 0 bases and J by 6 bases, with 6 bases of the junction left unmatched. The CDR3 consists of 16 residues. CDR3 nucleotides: TGCGCCAGCAGCCAAGATAAGGGACTAGCTGCCAATGAGCAGTTCTTC. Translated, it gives CASSQDKGLAANEQFF.

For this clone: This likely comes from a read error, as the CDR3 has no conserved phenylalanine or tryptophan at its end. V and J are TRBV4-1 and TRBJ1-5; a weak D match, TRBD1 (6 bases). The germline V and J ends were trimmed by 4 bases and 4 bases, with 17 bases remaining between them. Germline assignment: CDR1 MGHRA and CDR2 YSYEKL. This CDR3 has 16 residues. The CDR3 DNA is TGCGCCAGCAGCCCGCCGTCTCCGGGACAAAATCAGCCCCAGCATGTT. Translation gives CASSPPSPGQNQPQHV.

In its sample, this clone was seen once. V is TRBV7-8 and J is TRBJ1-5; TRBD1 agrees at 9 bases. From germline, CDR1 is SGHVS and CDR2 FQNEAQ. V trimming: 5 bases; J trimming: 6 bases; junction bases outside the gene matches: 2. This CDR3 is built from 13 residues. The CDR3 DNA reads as TGTGCCAGCAGCCGACAGGGGGTTCAGCCCCAGCATTTT. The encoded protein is CASSRQGVQPQHF.

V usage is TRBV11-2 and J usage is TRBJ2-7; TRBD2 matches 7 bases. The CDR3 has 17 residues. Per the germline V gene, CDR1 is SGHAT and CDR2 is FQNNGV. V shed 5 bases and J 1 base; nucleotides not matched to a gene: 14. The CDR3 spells CASSPINWRGTSYEQYF. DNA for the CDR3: TGTGCCAGCAGCCCTATTAACTGGCGGGGGACTTCCTACGAGCAGTACTTC.

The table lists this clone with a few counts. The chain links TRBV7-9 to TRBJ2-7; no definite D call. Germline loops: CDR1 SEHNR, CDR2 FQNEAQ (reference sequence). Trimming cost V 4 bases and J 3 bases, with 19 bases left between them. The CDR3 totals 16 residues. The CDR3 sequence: CASSSLDINVGYEQYF. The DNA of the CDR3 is TGTGCCAGCAGCTCTTTAGACATAAATGTTGGCTACGAGCAGTACTTC.

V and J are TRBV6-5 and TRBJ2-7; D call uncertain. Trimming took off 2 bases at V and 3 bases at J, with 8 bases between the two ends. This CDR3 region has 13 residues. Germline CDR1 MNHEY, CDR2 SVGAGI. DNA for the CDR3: TGTGCCAGCAGTTACGGGCAGCACTACGAGCAGTACTTC. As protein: CASSYGQHYEQYF.

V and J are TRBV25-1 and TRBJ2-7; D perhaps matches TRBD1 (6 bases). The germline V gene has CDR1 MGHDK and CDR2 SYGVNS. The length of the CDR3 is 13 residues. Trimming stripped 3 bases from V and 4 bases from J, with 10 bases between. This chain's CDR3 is CASSDPGQYEQYF. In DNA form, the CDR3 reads TGTGCCAGCAGTGACCCTGGACAGTACGAGCAGTACTTC.

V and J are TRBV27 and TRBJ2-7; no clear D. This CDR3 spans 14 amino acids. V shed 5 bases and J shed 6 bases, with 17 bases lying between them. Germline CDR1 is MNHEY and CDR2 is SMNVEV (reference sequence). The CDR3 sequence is CASSPLSRPLEQYF. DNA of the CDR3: TGTGCCAGCAGTCCCCTGTCTAGACCTCTCGAGCAGTACTTC.

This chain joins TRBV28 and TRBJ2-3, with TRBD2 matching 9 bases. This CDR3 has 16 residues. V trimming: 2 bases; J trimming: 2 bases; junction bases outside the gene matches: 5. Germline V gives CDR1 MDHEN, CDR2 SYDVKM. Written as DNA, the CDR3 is TGTGCCAGCAGTTTAAGGGCGGGGGGGCACACAGATACGCAGTATTTT. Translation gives CASSLRAGGHTDTQYF. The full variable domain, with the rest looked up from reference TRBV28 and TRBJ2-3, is DVKVTQSSRYLVKRTGEKVFLECVQDMDHENMFWYRQDPGLGLRLIYFSYDVKMKEKGDIPEGYSVSREKKERFSLILESASTNQTSMYLCASSLRAGGHTDTQYFGPGTRLTVL.

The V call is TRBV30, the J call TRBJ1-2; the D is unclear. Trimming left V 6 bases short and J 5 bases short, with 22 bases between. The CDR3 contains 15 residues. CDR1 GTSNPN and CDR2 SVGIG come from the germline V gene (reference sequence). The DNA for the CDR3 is TGTGCCTGCTCCCTCCTTCGGGGAAACAAGTATGGCTACACCTTC. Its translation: CACSLLRGNKYGYTF.

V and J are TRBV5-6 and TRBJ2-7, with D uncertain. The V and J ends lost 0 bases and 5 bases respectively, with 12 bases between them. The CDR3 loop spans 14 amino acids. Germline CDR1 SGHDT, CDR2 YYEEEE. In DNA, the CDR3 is TGTGCCAGCAGCTTGGTGGGCACTCCCCACGAGCAGTACTTC. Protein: CASSLVGTPHEQYF.

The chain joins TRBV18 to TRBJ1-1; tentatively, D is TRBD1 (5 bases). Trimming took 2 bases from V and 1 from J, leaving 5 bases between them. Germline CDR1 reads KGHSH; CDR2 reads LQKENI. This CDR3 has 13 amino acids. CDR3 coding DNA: TGTGCCAGCTCACCAGGGGCGAACACTGAAGCTTTCTTT. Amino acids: CASSPGANTEAFF. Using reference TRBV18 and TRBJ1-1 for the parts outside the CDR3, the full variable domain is NAGVMQNPRHLVRRRGQEARLRCSPMKGHSHVYWYRQLPEEGLKFMVYLQKENIIDESGMPKERFSAEFPKEGPSILRIQQVVRGDSAAYFCASSPGANTEAFFGQGTRLTVV.